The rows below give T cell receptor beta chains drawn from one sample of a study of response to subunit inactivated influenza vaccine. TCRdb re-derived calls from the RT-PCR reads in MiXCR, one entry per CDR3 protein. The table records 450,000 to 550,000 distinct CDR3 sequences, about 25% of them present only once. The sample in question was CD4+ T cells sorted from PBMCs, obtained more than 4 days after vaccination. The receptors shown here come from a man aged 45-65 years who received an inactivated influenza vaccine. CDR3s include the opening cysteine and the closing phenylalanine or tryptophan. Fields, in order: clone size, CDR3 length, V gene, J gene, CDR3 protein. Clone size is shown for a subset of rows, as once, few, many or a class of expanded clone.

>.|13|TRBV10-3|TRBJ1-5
CAISATGTQPQHF
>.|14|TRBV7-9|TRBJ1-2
CASSFGRDGYGYTF
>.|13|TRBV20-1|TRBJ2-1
CSMLEGPDNEQFF
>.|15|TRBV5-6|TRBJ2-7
CASSSGTGWWYEQYF
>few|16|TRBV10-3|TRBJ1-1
CAISGLGGQGDENAFF
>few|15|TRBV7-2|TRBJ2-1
CASSVAGDVYNEQFF
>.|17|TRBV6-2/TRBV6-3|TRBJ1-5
CASRESLRPGSNQPQHF
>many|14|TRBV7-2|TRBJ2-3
CASSFGASTDTQYF
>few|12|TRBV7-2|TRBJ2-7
CASSTDHYEQYF
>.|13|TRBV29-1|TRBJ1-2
CSVGARDSKGYTF
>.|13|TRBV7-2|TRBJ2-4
CASSLVGANIQYF
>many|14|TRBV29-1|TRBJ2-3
CSVAIGLNTDTQYF
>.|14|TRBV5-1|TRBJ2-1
CASSQTGAGGQQFF
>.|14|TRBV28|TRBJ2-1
CASMGPNSYNEQFF
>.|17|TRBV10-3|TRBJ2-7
CAISEGEVWTGSYEQYF
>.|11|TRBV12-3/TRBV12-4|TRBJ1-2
CASSSRWGYTF
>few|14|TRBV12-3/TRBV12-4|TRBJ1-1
CASSSDRGNTEAFF
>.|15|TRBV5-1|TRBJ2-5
CASRISSGVAETQYF
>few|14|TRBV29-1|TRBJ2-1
CSVKRAGDGGLQFF
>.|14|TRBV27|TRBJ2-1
CASSSGSAYNEQFF
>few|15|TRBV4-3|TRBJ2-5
CASSPGTSRAETQYF
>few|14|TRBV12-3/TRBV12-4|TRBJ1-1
CASSRTGGYTEAFF
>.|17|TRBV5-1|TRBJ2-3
CASSLVPPSGGTDTQYF
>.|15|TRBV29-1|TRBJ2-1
CSVSGDLLRYNEQFF
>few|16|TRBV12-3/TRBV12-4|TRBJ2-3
CASTNLRDSFTDTQYF
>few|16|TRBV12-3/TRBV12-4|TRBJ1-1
CASHPSGGSPNTEAFF
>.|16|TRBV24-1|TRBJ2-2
CATSDPGTPGAGELFF
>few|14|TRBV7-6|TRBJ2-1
CASSLVLGVDEQFF
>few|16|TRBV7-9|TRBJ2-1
CASSFLDSGAYNEQFF
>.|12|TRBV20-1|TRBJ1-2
CSARYTNYGYTF
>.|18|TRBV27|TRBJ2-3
CASSLSIGARTRTDTQYF
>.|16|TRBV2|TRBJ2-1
CASSELIAGGYNEQFF
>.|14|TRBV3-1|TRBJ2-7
CASSQGTLRVEQYF
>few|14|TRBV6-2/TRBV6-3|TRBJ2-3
CASRGGGGTDTQYF
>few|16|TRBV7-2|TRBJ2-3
CASSLIGGLPTDTQYF